This is a list of T cell receptor beta chains from one sample in a study of OX40 agonist ivuxolimab in advanced cancers. This table comes from immunoSEQ multiplex PCR, and its TCRdb copy is limited to in-frame clones, with some not included. The sample consists of some 70,000 clones, approximately 90% of them appearing once. The sequenced sample was CD4+ or CD8+ T cells sorted from blood, obtained in a trial of the OX40 agonist ivuxolimab. The receptors derive from an adult with an advanced solid tumor such as melanoma, head and neck, liver or kidney cancer. The CDR3 runs from the conserved cysteine through the conserved F or W. Fields, in order: D gene, J gene, CDR3 length, clone size, V gene, CDR3 protein, CDR3 DNA. A D gene is named only where the DNA matches it firmly. A clone size is listed for some rows: how often the clone was seen (once, few, many), or a class if it is expanded.

>NA|TRBJ2-5|14|NA|TRBV6-5
CASRPGPRQETQYF
TGTGCCAGCAGACCTGGACCGAGGCAGGAGACCCAGTACTTC
>TRBD2|TRBJ2-1|14|NA|TRBV14
CASSQLAGYNEQFF
TGTGCCAGCAGCCAACTAGCGGGCTACAATGAGCAGTTCTTC
>NA|TRBJ1-6|13|NA|TRBV6-1
CASSESRGSPLHF
TGTGCCAGCAGTGAATCAAGGGGTTCACCCCTCCACTTT
>NA|TRBJ2-5|14|NA|TRBV29-1
CSVVRTQAWETQYF
TGCAGCGTTGTGAGGACTCAAGCTTGGGAGACCCAGTACTTC
>NA|TRBJ2-7|14|NA|TRBV6-5
CASSYAEGGHQQYF
TGTGCCAGCAGTTACGCCGAGGGGGGCCACCAGCAGTACTTC
>TRBD2|TRBJ2-1|15|NA|TRBV4-2
CASSQGTSGDNEQFF
TGTGCCAGCAGCCAAGGGACTAGCGGGGATAATGAGCAGTTCTTC
>NA|TRBJ2-2|13|NA|TRBV11-2
CASSLAGTGELFF
TGTGCCAGCAGCTTAGCCGGCACCGGGGAGCTGTTTTTT
>NA|TRBJ2-1|11|NA|TRBV5-6
CASSLYNEQFF
TGTGCCAGCAGCCTGTACAATGAGCAGTTCTTC
>TRBD1|TRBJ2-1|15|once|TRBV30
CACSRTGLNYNEQFF
TGTGCCTGTTCTAGGACAGGGCTAAACTACAATGAGCAGTTCTTC
>NA|TRBJ2-1|14|NA|TRBV19
CASRGISEGNEQFF
TGTGCCAGTAGAGGGATCTCCGAGGGAAATGAGCAGTTCTTC
>NA|TRBJ1-6|14|NA|TRBV19
CASREGMYNSPLHF
TGTGCCAGTAGGGAGGGCATGTATAATTCACCCCTCCACTTT
>TRBD2|TRBJ2-1|15|once|TRBV5-1
CASSLAGGQYNEQFF
TGCGCCAGCTCACTAGCGGGGGGCCAATACAATGAGCAGTTCTTC
>TRBD1|TRBJ2-5|16|NA|TRBV6-6
CASSYYGTGEGETQYF
TGTGCCAGCAGTTACTACGGGACAGGCGAGGGAGAGACCCAGTACTTC
>NA|TRBJ1-2|13|NA|TRBV6-1
CASSEAVPGGYTF
TGTGCCAGCAGTGAAGCGGTCCCGGGAGGCTACACCTTC
>NA|TRBJ2-1|15|NA|TRBV18
CASSQDSSSYNEQFF
TGTGCCAGCTCACAGGACTCGAGCTCCTACAATGAGCAGTTCTTC
>NA|TRBJ1-1|13|NA|TRBV28
CASRQYGNTEAFF
TGTGCCAGCCGACAGTACGGGAACACTGAAGCTTTCTTT
>NA|TRBJ2-7|11|NA|TRBV7-8
CASSQPGEQYF
TGTGCCAGCAGTCAGCCCGGCGAGCAGTACTTC
>NA|TRBJ2-7|17|NA|TRBV1
CTSSQDGRTSFIYEQYF
TGCACCAGCAGCCAAGATGGTAGAACATCCTTTATCTACGAGCAGTACTTC
>NA|TRBJ2-7|16|NA|TRBV11-2
CASSLDLWRGSHEQYF
TGTGCCAGCAGCTTAGATCTGTGGCGGGGATCCCACGAGCAGTACTTC
>NA|TRBJ2-6|16|NA|TRBV7-2
CASSTFPGPGANVLTF
TGTGCCAGCAGCACGTTCCCCGGACCTGGGGCCAACGTCCTGACTTTC
>NA|TRBJ2-7|13|NA|TRBV6-1
CASSVERAYEQYF
TGTGCCAGCAGTGTCGAAAGGGCCTACGAGCAGTACTTC
>NA|TRBJ2-3|14|NA|TRBV7-6
CASSTGLRTDTQYF
TGTGCCAGCAGCACCGGACTTCGTACAGATACGCAGTATTTT
>TRBD1|TRBJ1-3|15|once|TRBV18
CASSTGTGIGNTIYF
TGTGCCAGCTCGACCGGGACAGGGATTGGAAACACCATATATTTT